The 19 T cell receptor beta chains reported below all come from one sample, sequenced in a study of spatial heterogeneity in lung cancer (dated by TCRdb to 2018 to 2020). General study outcomes and caveats: A correlation was observed between the number of expanded intratumoral alpha and beta TCRs and the tumor nonsynonymous mutation count.

Receptor amplification or capture employed 5' RACE. The listed sequencing device is NextSeq 500. TCRdb reanalyzed the raw reads on its own, using fastp at Q25 for trimming and MiXCR for clone calling, and kept in-frame beta chains. Merged by CDR3 protein, the rows form single entries marked with the most common genes and DNA. Counted in this sample were several thousand distinct CDR3 sequences; 9.5% to 15% of them appeared once. The ten largest clones take up approximately 10% of the sample. No antigen has been assigned to these receptors. According to the study, the label for this sample's time point signals: sample taken at primary tumor resection. The source was lung tumor tissue, collected at surgery. These receptors all come from a male donor with early-stage non-small cell lung cancer.

This clonotype appeared many times. A library prepared for alpha chains yielded this beta chain as an off-target read; its size is of little meaning. This rearrangement joins TRBV20-1 to TRBJ2-5, with a weak D call TRBD1 (5 bases). V lost 1 base to trimming and J lost 9 bases, with 15 bases between them. Looked up from germline, CDR1 is DFQATT and CDR2 is SNEGSKA (reference sequence). The CDR3 is 13 amino acids. This chain's CDR3 is CSARVGAQGAQYF. For the CDR3, the DNA is TGCAGTGCTAGAGTAGGGGCCCAAGGGGCCCAGTACTTC.

The table lists this clonotype with many counts. This beta chain is a stray sequence in a library constructed for alpha chains; its clone size is not meaningful. The chain recombines TRBV6-1 with TRBJ1-2; the D is unclear. This CDR3 region has 15 residues. The ends were cut back, 8 bases at V and 2 bases at J, with 18 bases in the middle. CDR1 is MNHNS and CDR2 is SASEGT in the germline V gene. The CDR3 bases are TGTGCCAGCTGCCTCGACTTCACTTCAAACTATGGCTACACCTTC. Protein sequence: CASCLDFTSNYGYTF.

Sample share makes this clonotype medium-sized. Because the library targeted alpha chains, this beta chain is an off-target read whose size means little. V is TRBV7-6 and J is TRBJ2-7; D is perhaps TRBD1 or TRBD2 (5 bases each). Between the trimmed V and J ends, which lost 5 bases and 1 base, there was a span of 15 bases. Germline V lookup: CDR1 SGHVS, CDR2 FNYEAQ. CDR3 length: 15 amino acids. The CDR3 coding sequence is TGTGCCAGCAGCCTCCGGGACGGAATATCCTACGAGCAGTACTTC. Protein sequence: CASSLRDGISYEQYF.

In this sample, this clonotype turned up many times. This beta chain was picked up by a library intended for alpha chains and is off target, so its count carries little meaning. The V and J genes are TRBV5-1 and TRBJ2-7; the match to TRBD2 covers 7 bases. CDR3 length: 13 residues. J was trimmed by 6 bases and V by 4 bases; bases with no gene match: 7. Germline V CDR1 and CDR2: SGHRS, YFSETQ. CDR3 amino acids: CASSPGGIPEQYF. The CDR3 DNA reads TGCGCCAGCAGCCCGGGGGGTATCCCCGAGCAGTACTTC.

Ten or more counts support this clonotype. The library was prepared for alpha chains; this beta chain is a stray read, so its frequency means little. V gene TRBV19 combines with J gene TRBJ2-3; 9 bases align to TRBD2. The CDR3 has 13 amino acids. The ends lost 6 bases at V and 6 bases at J; junction bases unmatched: 4. Germline V gene sequence: CDR1 LNHDA, CDR2 SQIVND (reference sequence). The CDR3 here is CASRLAGMDTQYF. The CDR3 nucleotides are TGTGCCAGTAGGCTAGCGGGAATGGATACGCAGTATTTT.

This clonotype has ten or more counts. This beta chain is an off-target read within a library intended for alpha chains, so its frequency means little. The chain couples TRBV20-1 to TRBJ2-1, with TRBD2 as a possible D gene (6 bases). CDR3 length: 14 residues. The germline V gene has CDR1 DFQATT and CDR2 SNEGSKA (reference sequence). The germline V and J ends were trimmed by 1 base and 1 base, with 8 bases remaining between them. The CDR3 reads CSARAGVSYNEQFF. The CDR3 nucleotides are TGCAGTGCTAGAGCGGGAGTATCCTACAATGAGCAGTTCTTC.

By share of the sample, this clonotype is medium-sized (0.01 to 0.1%). Because this beta chain is a stray read in a library intended to capture alpha chains, its abundance should not be given much weight. The rearrangement joins TRBV7-2 to TRBJ1-5; 9 bases are shared with TRBD1. In germline, CDR1 is SGHTA, CDR2 FQGNSA. Germline trimming cut 3 bases from V and 1 base from J; bases unmatched to any gene: 1. This CDR3 comprises 15 residues. The chain's CDR3 is CASSLGTGSNQPQHF. The CDR3, as DNA: TGTGCCAGCAGCTTGGGGACAGGGAGCAATCAGCCCCAGCATTTT.

A word on this clonotype: Being off target in a library aimed at alpha chains, this beta chain has a size of little meaning. The chain links TRBV6-5 to TRBJ2-5, with 9 bases that match TRBD2. The CDR3 runs to 13 residues. V lost 9 bases, J lost 4 bases, and 6 bases stayed unmatched. CDR1 and CDR2 (germline): MNHEY, SVGAGI. CDR3 DNA: TGTGCCAGTAGACGAGCGGGGGGAGAGACCCAGTACTTC. This gives the protein CASRRAGGETQYF.

This clonotype was recorded many times. This beta chain was picked up by a library intended for alpha chains and is off target, so its count carries little meaning. The chain carries TRBV11-2 and TRBJ1-3; D is ambiguous. The CDR3 is 17 residues long. Trimming took off 2 bases at V and 0 bases at J, with 14 bases between the two ends. Germline lookup yields CDR1 SGHAT and CDR2 FQNNGV. The CDR3 DNA follows: TGTGCCAGCAGCTTATGGGGAGAATCGAGCTCTGGAAACACCATATATTTT. Its translation is CASSLWGESSSGNTIYF.

This clonotype was observed many times. This beta chain represents an off-target read in a library built for alpha chains; its size is of limited meaning. The J gene is TRBJ2-3, the V gene TRBV7-2; the match to TRBD2 covers 9 bases. The germline gives CDR1 SGHTA, CDR2 FQGNSA. Trimming took 4 bases from V and 1 from J; bases not matched to a gene: 9. This CDR3 contains 17 residues. CDR3 amino acids: CASSSYRTSDGTDTQYF. DNA of the CDR3: TGTGCCAGCAGCTCTTACCGGACTAGCGACGGCACAGATACGCAGTATTTT. Combining the CDR3 with reference TRBV7-2 and TRBJ2-3 gives the whole variable domain GAGVSQSPSNKVTEKGKDVELRCDPISGHTALYWYRQSLGQGLEFLIYFQGNSAPDKSGLPSDRFSAERTGGSVSTLTIQRTQQEDSAVYLCASSSYRTSDGTDTQYFGPGTRLTVL.

This clonotype showed up many times. In a library made to pick up alpha chains, this beta chain is a stray read with a size that means little. The chain links TRBV18 to TRBJ1-1; D is unresolved. V lost 4 bases to trimming and J lost 1 base, with 4 bases between them. The CDR3 loop spans 12 amino acids. Per germline, CDR1 KGHSH and CDR2 LQKENI. CDR3 DNA: TGTGCCAGCTCACAAGAGAACACTGAAGCTTTCTTT. It yields the protein CASSQENTEAFF.

In its sample, this clonotype ranks as large. The size of this beta chain means little, since it is a stray read in a library made for alpha chains. The rearrangement uses TRBV12-3 or TRBV12-4 and TRBJ2-2; 8 bases fit TRBD2. Trimming cost V 7 bases and J 4 bases; bases outside gene matches: 11. The CDR3 has 16 amino acids. CDR3 coding DNA: TGTGCCAGCACCTCCTGGGGGCGGGAGGTCACCGGGGAGCTGTTTTTT. Protein product: CASTSWGREVTGELFF.

By frequency in the sample, this clonotype is medium-sized. This beta chain came through as a stray read in a library set up for alpha chains, and its size says little. CDR3 in DNA: TGTGCCAGCAGCTTGAGGGTTCGGGGCGCGGGCAATCAGCCCCAGCATTTT. Its translation is CASSLRVRGAGNQPQHF. The chain carries TRBV5-6 and TRBJ1-5, with D possibly matching TRBD1 (5 bases). CDR3 length: 17 residues. Between the trimmed V and J ends, which lost 1 base and 2 bases, there was a span of 16 bases. The germline V gene encodes CDR1 SGHDT and CDR2 YYEEEE.

This clonotype was counted many times. The size of this beta chain means little, since it is a stray read in a library made for alpha chains. The genes are TRBV6-2 or TRBV6-3 and TRBJ2-5, with 8 bases lining up with TRBD1. This CDR3 is 13 amino acids long. The germline V gene encodes CDR1 MNHEY and CDR2 SVGEGT. V lost 6 bases and J lost 2; bases outside the gene matches: 2. DNA of the CDR3: TGTGCCAGCAGCCGACAGGGGCAAGAGACCCAGTACTTC. Translation gives CASSRQGQETQYF.

This clonotype has at least ten counts. This beta chain is off target for a library built for alpha chains, so its abundance means little. The genes are TRBV18 and TRBJ1-5, with 7 bases identical to TRBD1. Germline values: CDR1 KGHSH, CDR2 LQKENI. CDR3 size: 17 residues. J lost 0 bases, V lost 2 bases, and 7 bases had no gene match. The CDR3 protein is CASSPGTDYYSNQPQHF. Written as DNA, the CDR3 is TGTGCCAGCTCACCAGGGACAGATTATTATAGCAATCAGCCCCAGCATTTT.

Comments on this clonotype: The size of this beta chain means little, since it is a stray read in a library made for alpha chains. This rearrangement joins TRBV28 to TRBJ1-1; D gene unclear. The CDR3 loop spans 12 amino acids. Trimming shortened V by 4 bases and J by 1 base, and 4 bases separated the two germline ends. Germline V gene data show CDR1 as MDHEN and CDR2 as SYDVKM. The chain's CDR3 is CASSWANTEAFF. CDR3 coding DNA: TGTGCCAGCAGTTGGGCGAACACTGAAGCTTTCTTT.

This clonotype has ten or more counts. A library made for alpha chains picked up this beta chain off target, so its size means little. This chain uses TRBV20-1 with TRBJ2-1; 10 bases fit TRBD1. CDR1 and CDR2 (germline): DFQATT, SNEGSKA (reference sequence). The CDR3 length is 14 residues. Germline trimming cut 3 bases from V and 5 bases from J; bases unmatched to any gene: 4. In DNA, the CDR3 is TGCAGTGCTAGTCGGGACAGGGGCAACAATGAGCAGTTCTTC. Translation: CSASRDRGNNEQFF.

By its share, this clonotype is medium-sized. Found in a library prepared for alpha chains, this beta chain is an off-target read, and its abundance has little meaning. The chain carries TRBV6-6 and TRBJ2-1; D is unclear. V lost 1 base to trimming and J lost 7 bases, with 11 bases between them. The germline gives CDR1 MNHNY, CDR2 SVGAGI (reference sequence). CDR3 length equals 14 residues. CDR3 coding DNA: TGTGCCAGCAGTTACTTGGTAGGAACGAATGAGCAGTTCTTC. Amino acid sequence: CASSYLVGTNEQFF.

This clonotype was counted ten times or more. With the library built for alpha chains, this beta chain is off target and its frequency is not meaningful. V and J are TRBV3-1 and TRBJ2-1, with D perhaps TRBD1 or TRBD2 (5 bases each). The CDR3 contains 14 residues. The V gene's germline CDR1 is LGHDT and CDR2 YNNKEL (reference sequence). Trimming left V 10 bases short and J 1 base short, with 14 bases between. The CDR3 bases are TGTGCCACCGCCGAGGGGCCTTCCTACAATGAGCAGTTCTTC. It codes for CATAEGPSYNEQFF.